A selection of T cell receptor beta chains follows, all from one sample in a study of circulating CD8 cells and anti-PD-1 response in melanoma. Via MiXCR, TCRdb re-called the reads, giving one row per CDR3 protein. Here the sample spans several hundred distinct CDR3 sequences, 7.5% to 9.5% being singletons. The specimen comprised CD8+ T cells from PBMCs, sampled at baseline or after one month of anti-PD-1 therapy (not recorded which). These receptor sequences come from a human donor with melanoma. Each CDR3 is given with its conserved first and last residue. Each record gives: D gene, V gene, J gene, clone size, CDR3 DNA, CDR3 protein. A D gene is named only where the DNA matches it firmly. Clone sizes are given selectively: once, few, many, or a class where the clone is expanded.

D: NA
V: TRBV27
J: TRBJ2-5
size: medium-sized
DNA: TGTGCCAGCAAACTAGGGATGGAGGAGACCCAGTACTTC
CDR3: CASKLGMEETQYF

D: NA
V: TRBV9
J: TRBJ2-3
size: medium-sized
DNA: TGTGCCAGCAGCGTAGGGGACCTGGGCACAGATACGCAGTATTTT
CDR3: CASSVGDLGTDTQYF

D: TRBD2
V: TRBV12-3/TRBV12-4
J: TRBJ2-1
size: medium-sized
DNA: TGTGCCAGCAGCGCCTCTAGCGGGGGGATAGCCGCTTTTGATGAGCAGTTCTTC
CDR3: CASSASSGGIAAFDEQFF

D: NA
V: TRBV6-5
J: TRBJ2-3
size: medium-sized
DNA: TGTGCCAGCAGTTACAGGGGCACAGATACGCAGTATTTT
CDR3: CASSYRGTDTQYF

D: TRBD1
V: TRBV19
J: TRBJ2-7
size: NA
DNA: TGTGCCAGTAGTCGGACAGGCTTTTCCTACGAGCAGTACTTC
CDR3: CASSRTGFSYEQYF

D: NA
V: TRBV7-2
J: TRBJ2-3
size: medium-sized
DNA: TGTGCCAGCAGCTTAGAAGATTGGACTGACCCCACAGATACGCAGTATTTT
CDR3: CASSLEDWTDPTDTQYF

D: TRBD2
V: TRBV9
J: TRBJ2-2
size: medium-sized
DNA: TGTGCCAGCAGCGACGATGTGGAAGCGGGGGCGAACACCGGGGAGCTGTTTTTT
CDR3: CASSDDVEAGANTGELFF

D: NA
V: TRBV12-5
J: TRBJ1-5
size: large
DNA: TGTGCTAGTGGCTCCGGATGGGGTGGCAATCAGCCCCAGCATTTT
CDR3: CASGSGWGGNQPQHF

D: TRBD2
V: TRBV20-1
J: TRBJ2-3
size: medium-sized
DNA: TGCAGTGCTAGAGAAGCGGGGGATATCACAGATACGCAGTATTTT
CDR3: CSAREAGDITDTQYF

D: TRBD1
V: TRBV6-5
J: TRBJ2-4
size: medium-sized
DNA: TGTGCCAGCAGTTACTCGTCCGGGACAGGGACTATTCAGTACTTC
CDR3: CASSYSSGTGTIQYF

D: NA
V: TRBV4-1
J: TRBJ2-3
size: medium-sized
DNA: TGCGCCAGCACAGAGGTAAAGGGGGGGGCCACGCAGTATTTT
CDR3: CASTEVKGGATQYF

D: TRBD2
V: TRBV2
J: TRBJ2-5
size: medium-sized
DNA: TGTGCCGGACTAGCGGGCCAGGAGACCCAGTACTTC
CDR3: CAGLAGQETQYF

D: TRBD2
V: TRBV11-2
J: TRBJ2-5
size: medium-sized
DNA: TGTGCCAGCAGCTTAGGATCGGGGGGGCTCATAGAGACCCAGTACTTC
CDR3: CASSLGSGGLIETQYF

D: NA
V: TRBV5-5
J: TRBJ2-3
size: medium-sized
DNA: TGTGCCAGCAGCGGGACCTCGCACAGATACGCAGTAACTGGCACAGATACGCAGTATTTT
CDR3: CASSGTSHRYAVTGTDTQYF

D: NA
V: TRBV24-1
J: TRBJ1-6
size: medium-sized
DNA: TGTGCCAATGTAAAACAGCCTTGGAGCTCCTATAATTCACCCCTCCACTTT
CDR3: CANVKQPWSSYNSPLHF

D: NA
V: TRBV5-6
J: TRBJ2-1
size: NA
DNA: TGTGCCAGCAGCTTGGGGGGCTCCTACAATGAGCAGTTCTTC
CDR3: CASSLGGSYNEQFF

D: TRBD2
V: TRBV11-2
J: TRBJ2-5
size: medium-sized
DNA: TGTGCCAGCAGCCCACGGACTAGCACAGGAGAGACCCAGTACTTC
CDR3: CASSPRTSTGETQYF

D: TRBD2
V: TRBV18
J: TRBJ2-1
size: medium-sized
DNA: TGTGCCAGCTCACCACGACTAGCGGGCTCCTACAATGAGCAGTTCTTC
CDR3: CASSPRLAGSYNEQFF

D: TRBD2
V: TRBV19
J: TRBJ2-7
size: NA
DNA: TGTGCCAGTAGTCCCGGGACTAGCGATTACGAGCAGTACTTC
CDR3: CASSPGTSDYEQYF

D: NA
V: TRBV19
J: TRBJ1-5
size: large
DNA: TGTGCCAGTAGGGCAGGGAATGGGAATCAGCCCCAGCATTTT
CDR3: CASRAGNGNQPQHF

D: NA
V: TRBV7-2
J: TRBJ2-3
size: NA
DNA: TGTGCCAGCAGCTCACAGCAGGGGTTGAGGACAGATACGCAGTATTTT
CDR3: CASSSQQGLRTDTQYF

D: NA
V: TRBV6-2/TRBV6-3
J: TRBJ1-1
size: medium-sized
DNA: TGTGCCAGCAGTTACTCGTTCGGGGGTGAAGCTTTCTTT
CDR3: CASSYSFGGEAFF

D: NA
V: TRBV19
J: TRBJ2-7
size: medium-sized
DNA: TGTGCCAGTAGGTCGGAGGACACCCTCGCCTACGAGCAGTACTTC
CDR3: CASRSEDTLAYEQYF

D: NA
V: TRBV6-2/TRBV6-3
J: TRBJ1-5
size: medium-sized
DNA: TGTGCCAGCAGTCAAAGTGTATATCAGCCCCAGCATTTT
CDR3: CASSQSVYQPQHF

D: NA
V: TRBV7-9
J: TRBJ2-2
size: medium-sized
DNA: TGTGCCAGCAGCGGCAGGGTTACCGGGGAGCTGTTTTTT
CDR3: CASSGRVTGELFF

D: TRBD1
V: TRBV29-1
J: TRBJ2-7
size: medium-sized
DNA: TGCAGCGTTGAGGACAGGGCCGACGAGCAGTACTTC
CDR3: CSVEDRADEQYF

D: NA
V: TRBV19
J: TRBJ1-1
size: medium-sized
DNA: TGTGCCAGTAGTATTACGGCAGGGGAAGCTTTCTTT
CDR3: CASSITAGEAFF

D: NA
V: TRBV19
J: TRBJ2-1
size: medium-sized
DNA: TGTGCCAGTAGTATTTCACAGGCTCCTTTTAATGAGCAGTTCTTC
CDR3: CASSISQAPFNEQFF

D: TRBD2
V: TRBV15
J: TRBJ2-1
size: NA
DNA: TGTGCCACCAGCTTCCTGGCGGGGGACTACAATGAGCAGTTCTTC
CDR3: CATSFLAGDYNEQFF

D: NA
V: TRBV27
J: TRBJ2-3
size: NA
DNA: TGTGCCGGCAGTGATGACTTCACAGATACGCAGTATTTT
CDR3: CAGSDDFTDTQYF

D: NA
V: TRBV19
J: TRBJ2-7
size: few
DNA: TGTGCCAGTAGTATAGGTCACAGCTACGAGCAGTACTTC
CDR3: CASSIGHSYEQYF

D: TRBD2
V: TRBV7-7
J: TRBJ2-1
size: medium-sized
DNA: TGTGCCAGCAGCCTCGGGACTAGCGGGGGGCATGAGCAGTTCTTC
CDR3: CASSLGTSGGHEQFF

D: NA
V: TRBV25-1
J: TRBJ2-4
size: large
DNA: TGTGCCACCTTCTACAAAAACATTCAGTACTTC
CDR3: CATFYKNIQYF

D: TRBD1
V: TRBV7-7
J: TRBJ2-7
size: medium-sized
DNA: TGTGCTAGCAGCTTGGGACAGGGGGGCTACGAGCAGTACTTC
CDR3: CASSLGQGGYEQYF

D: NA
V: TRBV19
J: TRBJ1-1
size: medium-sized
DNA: TGTGCCAGTAGAACTATGGACGGCGCGAACACTGAAGCTTTCTTT
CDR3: CASRTMDGANTEAFF

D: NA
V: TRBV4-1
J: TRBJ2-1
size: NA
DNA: TGCGCCAGCAGCCAACCAGCGGGCAATGAGCAGTTCTTC
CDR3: CASSQPAGNEQFF

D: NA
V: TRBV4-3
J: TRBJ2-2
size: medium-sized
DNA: TGCGCCAGCAGCCAAACTGACCTCCTTGGCACCGGGGAGCTGTTTTTT
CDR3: CASSQTDLLGTGELFF

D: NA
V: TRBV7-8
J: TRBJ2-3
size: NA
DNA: TGTGCCAGCAGCTTAGTATTAGGTCGCCGGGCTAGCACAGATACGCAGTATTTT
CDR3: CASSLVLGRRASTDTQYF

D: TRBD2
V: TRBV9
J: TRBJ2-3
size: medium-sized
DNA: TGTGCCAGCAGCGATACTAGCGGGGGGCTTGATACGCAGTATTTT
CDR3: CASSDTSGGLDTQYF

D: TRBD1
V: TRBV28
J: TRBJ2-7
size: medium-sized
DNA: TGTGCCAGCAGTCCGGGACAGGGGTTCGACGAGCAGTACTTC
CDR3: CASSPGQGFDEQYF

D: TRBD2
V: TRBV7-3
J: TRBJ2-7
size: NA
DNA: TGTGCCAGCAGCTTAGGAATGAGCGGGGGGGCCTACGAGCAGTACTTC
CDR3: CASSLGMSGGAYEQYF

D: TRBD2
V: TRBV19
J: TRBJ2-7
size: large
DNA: TGTGCCAGTAGTACCACTAGCGGGGCTACCTACGAGCAGTACTTC
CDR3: CASSTTSGATYEQYF

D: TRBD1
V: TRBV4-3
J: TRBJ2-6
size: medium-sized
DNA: TGCGCCAGCAGCCATCGGCAGGGGGCCTCTGGGGCCAACGTCCTGACTTTC
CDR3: CASSHRQGASGANVLTF

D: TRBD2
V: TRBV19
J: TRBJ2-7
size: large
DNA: TGTGCCAGTAGCCTTAGCGGGGCAACCTACGAGCAGTACTTC
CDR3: CASSLSGATYEQYF

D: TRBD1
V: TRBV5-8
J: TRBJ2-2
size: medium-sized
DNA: TGTGCCAGCAGCTGGGGGACAGCGAACACCGGGGAGCTGTTTTTT
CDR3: CASSWGTANTGELFF

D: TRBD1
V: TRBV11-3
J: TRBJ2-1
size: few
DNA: TGTGCCAGCAGCTTTGGGACAGGGGGGAATGAGCAGTTCTTC
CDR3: CASSFGTGGNEQFF

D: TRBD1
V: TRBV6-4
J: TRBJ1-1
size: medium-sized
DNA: TGTGCCAGCAGTCCAAAGGGGGCGAACACTGAAGCTTTCTTT
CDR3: CASSPKGANTEAFF

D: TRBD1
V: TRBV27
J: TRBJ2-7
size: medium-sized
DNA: TGTGCCAGCAGTTTGGACAGGGGGGATAACGAGCAGTACTTC
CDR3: CASSLDRGDNEQYF

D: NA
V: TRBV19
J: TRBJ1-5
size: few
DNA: TGTGCCAGTAGTATACGACACGAGAATCAGCCCCAGCATTTT
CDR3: CASSIRHENQPQHF

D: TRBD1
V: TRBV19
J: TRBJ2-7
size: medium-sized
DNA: TGTGCCAGTAGTCCCGGACAGGGGGCCTACGAGCAGTACTTC
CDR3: CASSPGQGAYEQYF

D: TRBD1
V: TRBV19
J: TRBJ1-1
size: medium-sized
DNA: TGTGCCAGTAGTATGGGACAGGGCTACACTGAAGCTTTCTTT
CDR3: CASSMGQGYTEAFF

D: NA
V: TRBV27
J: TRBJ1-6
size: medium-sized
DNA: TGTGCCAGCAGTTTAATTTTTGGGGGAAATTCACCCCTCCACTTT
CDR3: CASSLIFGGNSPLHF

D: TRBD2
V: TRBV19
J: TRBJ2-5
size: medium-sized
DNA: TGTGCCAGTAGTATAGCTCTAGCGGGCACCCCGAGGTACTTC
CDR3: CASSIALAGTPRYF

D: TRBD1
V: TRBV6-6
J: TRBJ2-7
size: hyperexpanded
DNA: TGTGCCAGCAGTGCGGACAGGGGATGGTACGAGCAGTACTTC
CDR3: CASSADRGWYEQYF

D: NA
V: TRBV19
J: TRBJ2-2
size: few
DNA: TGTGCCAGTAGTATCACCGAACACATAGTCTCCGGGGAGCTGTTTTTT
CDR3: CASSITEHIVSGELFF

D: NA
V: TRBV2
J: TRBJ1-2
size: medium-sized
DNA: TGTGCCAGCAGTGAATGGACAGATATTTTCAACTATGGCTACACCTTC
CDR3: CASSEWTDIFNYGYTF

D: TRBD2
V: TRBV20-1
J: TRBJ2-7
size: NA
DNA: TGCAGTGCTATTCTGGTTGGACTAGCGGACTCCTACGAGCAGTACTTC
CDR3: CSAILVGLADSYEQYF

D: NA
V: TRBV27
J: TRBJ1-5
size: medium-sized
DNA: TGTGCCAGCAGTCCGATTAGTGGGGGGAATCAGCCCCAGCATTTT
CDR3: CASSPISGGNQPQHF

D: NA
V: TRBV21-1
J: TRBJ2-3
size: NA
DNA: TGTGCCAGCAGCGAATCGGGGATTCCTAGCACAGATACGCAGTATTTT
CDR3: CASSESGIPSTDTQYF

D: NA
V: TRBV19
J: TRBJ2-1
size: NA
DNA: TGTGCCAGTAGTATACTACTAAACCCCAATGAGCAGTTCTTC
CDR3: CASSILLNPNEQFF